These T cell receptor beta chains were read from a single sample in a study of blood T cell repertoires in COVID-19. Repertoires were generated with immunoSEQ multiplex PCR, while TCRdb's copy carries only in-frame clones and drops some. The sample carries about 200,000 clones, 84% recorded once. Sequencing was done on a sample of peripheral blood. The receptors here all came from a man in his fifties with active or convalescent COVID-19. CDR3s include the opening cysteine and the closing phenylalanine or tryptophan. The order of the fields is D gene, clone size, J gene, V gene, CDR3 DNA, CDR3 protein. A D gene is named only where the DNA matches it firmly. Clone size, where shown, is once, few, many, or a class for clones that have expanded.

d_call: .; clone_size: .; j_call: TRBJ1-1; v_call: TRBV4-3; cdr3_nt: TGCGCCAGCAGCCCCATGGCAGGGGCAAACACTGAAGCTTTCTTT; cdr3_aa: CASSPMAGANTEAFF
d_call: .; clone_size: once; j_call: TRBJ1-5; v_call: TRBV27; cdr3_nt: TGTGCCAGCAGCCCCAATAGCAATCAGCCCCAGCATTTT; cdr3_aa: CASSPNSNQPQHF
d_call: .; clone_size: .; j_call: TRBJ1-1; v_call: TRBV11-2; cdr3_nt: TGTGCCAGCAGCCCCCGGGGAGGCTCTGAAGCTTTCTTT; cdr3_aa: CASSPRGGSEAFF
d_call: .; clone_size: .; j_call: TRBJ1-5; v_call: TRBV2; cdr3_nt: TGTGCCAGCAATAAGGAGCGGGGGAATCAGCCCCAGCATTTT; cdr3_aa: CASNKERGNQPQHF
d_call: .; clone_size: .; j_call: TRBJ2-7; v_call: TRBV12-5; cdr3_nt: TGTGCTAGTGGATCAGGGGACGAGCAGTACTTC; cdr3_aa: CASGSGDEQYF
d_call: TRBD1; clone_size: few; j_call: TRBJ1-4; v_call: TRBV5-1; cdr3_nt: TGCGCCAGCAGCTTGCTGCAGGGGGCCGGGGAAAAACTGTTTTTT; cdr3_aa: CASSLLQGAGEKLFF
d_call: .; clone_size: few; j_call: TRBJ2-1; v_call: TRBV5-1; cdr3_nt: TGCGCCAGCAGTTCACAACCCGCCTCCGTCTCACGCAATGAGCAGTTCTTC; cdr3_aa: CASSSQPASVSRNEQFF
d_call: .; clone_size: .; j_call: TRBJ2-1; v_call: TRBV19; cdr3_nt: TGTGCCAGTACTCAGGGGTGGAATGAGCAGTTCTTC; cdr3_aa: CASTQGWNEQFF
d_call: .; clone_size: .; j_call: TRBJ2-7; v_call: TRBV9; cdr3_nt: TGTGCCAGCAGCGTAGGGGCAGGGGTTATCTACGAGCAGTACTTC; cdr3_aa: CASSVGAGVIYEQYF
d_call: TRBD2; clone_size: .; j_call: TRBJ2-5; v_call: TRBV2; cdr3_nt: TGTGCCAGCAGTCAAGGACTAGCGGGAGACGGAGAGACCCAGTACTTC; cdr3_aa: CASSQGLAGDGETQYF
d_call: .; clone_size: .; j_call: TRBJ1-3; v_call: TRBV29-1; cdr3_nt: TGCAGCGTTGAAGATCTAGCAGGTGGAAACACCATATATTTT; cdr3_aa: CSVEDLAGGNTIYF
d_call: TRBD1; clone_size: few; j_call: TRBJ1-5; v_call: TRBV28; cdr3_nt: TGTGCCAGCAGTTTTCCGGGACAGACTAATCAGCCCCAGCATTTT; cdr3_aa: CASSFPGQTNQPQHF
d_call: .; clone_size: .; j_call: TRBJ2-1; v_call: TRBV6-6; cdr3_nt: TGTGCCACCCAAAGGGGGATAAACAATGAGCAGTTCTTC; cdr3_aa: CATQRGINNEQFF
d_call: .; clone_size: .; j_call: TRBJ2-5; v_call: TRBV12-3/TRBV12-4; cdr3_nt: TGTGCCAGCAGTTTAGTGGCAGGGGAGACCCAGTACTTC; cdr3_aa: CASSLVAGETQYF
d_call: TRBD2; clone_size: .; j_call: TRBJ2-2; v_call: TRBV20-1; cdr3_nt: TGCAGTGCTAGTCGGGCTAGCGGGGGGGCGACCGGGGAGCTGTTTTTT; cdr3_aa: CSASRASGGATGELFF
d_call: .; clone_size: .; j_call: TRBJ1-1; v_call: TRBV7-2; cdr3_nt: TGTGCCAGCAGCCCACGGCGGGGAAGGCACACTGAAGCTTTCTTT; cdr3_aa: CASSPRRGRHTEAFF
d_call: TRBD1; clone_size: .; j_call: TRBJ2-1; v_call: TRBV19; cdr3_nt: TGTGCCAGTAGTACGACAGGGGGCTCCTACAATGAGCAGTTCTTC; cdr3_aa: CASSTTGGSYNEQFF
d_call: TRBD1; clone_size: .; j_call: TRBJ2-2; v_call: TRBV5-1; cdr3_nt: TGCGCCAGCACCACCGGGACAGGCGAAATCGGGGAGCTGTTTTTT; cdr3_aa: CASTTGTGEIGELFF
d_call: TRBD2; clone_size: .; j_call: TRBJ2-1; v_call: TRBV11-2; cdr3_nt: TGTGCCAGCAGCTTTCTTACCCCTAGCGGGAACTCCAATGAGCAGTTCTTC; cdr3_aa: CASSFLTPSGNSNEQFF
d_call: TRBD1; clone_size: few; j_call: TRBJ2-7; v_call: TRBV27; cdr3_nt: TGTGCCAGCAGTAAACTAACAGGGGGGTTAAACTACGAGCAGTACTTC; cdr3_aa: CASSKLTGGLNYEQYF
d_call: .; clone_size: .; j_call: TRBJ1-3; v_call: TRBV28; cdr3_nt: TGTGCCAGCAGTTTATTCCCCAGTTACTCTGGAAACACCATATATTTT; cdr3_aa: CASSLFPSYSGNTIYF
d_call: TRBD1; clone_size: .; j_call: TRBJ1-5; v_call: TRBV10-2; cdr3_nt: TGCGCCAGCACCGACAGGGTGGCCAATCAGCCCCAGCATTTT; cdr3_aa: CASTDRVANQPQHF
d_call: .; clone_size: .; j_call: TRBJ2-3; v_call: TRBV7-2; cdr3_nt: TGTGCCAGCAGCTTAGCGAGGGAGCGCACAGATACGCAGTATTTT; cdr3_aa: CASSLARERTDTQYF
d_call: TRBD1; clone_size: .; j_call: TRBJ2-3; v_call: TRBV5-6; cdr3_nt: TGTGCCAGCAGCTTGGACAGGGGGATGGCCACAGATACGCAGTATTTT; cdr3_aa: CASSLDRGMATDTQYF
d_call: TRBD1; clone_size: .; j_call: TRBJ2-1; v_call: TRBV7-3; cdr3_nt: TGTGCCAGCAGCCCTAGTTCGGGACAGGGGGACAATGAGCAGTTCTTC; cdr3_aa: CASSPSSGQGDNEQFF
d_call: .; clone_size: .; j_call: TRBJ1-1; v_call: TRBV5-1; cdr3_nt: TGCGCCAGCAGCTTGGTACAGGACACTGAAGCTTTCTTT; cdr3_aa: CASSLVQDTEAFF
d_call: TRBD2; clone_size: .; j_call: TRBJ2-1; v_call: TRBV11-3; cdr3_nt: TGTGCCAGCAGCTTAGGCGGGAGGAGGTCCTACAATGAGCAGTTCTTC; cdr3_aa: CASSLGGRRSYNEQFF
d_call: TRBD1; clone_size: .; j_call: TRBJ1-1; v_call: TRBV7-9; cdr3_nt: TGTGCCAGCAAGAGGTCCGGGACAGGGGTTACTGAAGCTTTCTTT; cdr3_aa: CASKRSGTGVTEAFF
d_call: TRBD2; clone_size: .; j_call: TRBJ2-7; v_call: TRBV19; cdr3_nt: TGTGCCAGTAGTACAAGGACTAGCGGGAGCTACGAGCAGTACTTC; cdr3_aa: CASSTRTSGSYEQYF
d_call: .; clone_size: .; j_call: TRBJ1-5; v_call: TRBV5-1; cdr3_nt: TGCGCCAGCAGCCTCCTACCGACAGCTCAGCCCCAGCATTTT; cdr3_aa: CASSLLPTAQPQHF
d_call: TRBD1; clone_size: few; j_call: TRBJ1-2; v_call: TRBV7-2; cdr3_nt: TGTGCCAGCAGCTTGAGACAGGGGGATGGCTACACCTTC; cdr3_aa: CASSLRQGDGYTF
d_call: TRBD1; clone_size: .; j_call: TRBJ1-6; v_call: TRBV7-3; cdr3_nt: TGTGCCAGCAGCTACACGGGACAGGGAACTTCACCCCTCCACTTT; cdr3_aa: CASSYTGQGTSPLHF
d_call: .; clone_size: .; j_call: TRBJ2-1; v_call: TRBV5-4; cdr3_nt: TGTGCCAGCAGCTTGCCGGGGTTCAATGAGCAGTTCTTC; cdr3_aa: CASSLPGFNEQFF
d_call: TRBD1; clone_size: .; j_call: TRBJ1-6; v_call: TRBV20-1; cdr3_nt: TGCAGTGCTAGTTACAGGGGGAGCTCACCCCTCCACTTT; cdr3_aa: CSASYRGSSPLHF
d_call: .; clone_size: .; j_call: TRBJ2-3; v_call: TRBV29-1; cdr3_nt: TGCAGCGTTGAGGACATCACAGATACGCAGTATTTT; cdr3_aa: CSVEDITDTQYF
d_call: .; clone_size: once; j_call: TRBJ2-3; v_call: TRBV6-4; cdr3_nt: TGTGCCAGCAGTGACCGCCCGACTCGCACAGATACGCAGTATTTT; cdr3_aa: CASSDRPTRTDTQYF
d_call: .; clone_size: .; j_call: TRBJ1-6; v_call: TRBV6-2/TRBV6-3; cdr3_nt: TGTGCCAGCAGTTACGCCTCCAGGGCCGATAATTCACCCCTCCACTTT; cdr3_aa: CASSYASRADNSPLHF
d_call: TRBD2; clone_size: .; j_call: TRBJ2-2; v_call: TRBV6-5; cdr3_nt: TGTGCCAGCAGTTCCCTGACTAGCGGGGGTACCGGGGAGCTGTTTTTT; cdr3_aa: CASSSLTSGGTGELFF
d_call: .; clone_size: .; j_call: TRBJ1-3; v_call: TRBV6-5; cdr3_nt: TGTGCCAGCAGCTTTAAATCTGGAAACACCATATATTTT; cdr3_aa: CASSFKSGNTIYF
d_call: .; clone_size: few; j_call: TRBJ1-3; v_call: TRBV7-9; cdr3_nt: TGTGCCAGCAGCTTATTTGGGGCAGGAGGAAACACCATATATTTT; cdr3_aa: CASSLFGAGGNTIYF
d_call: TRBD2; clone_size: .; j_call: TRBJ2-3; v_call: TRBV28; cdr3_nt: TGTGCCAGCAGCTCTAGCGGGATGGGGTATACGCAGTATTTT; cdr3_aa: CASSSSGMGYTQYF
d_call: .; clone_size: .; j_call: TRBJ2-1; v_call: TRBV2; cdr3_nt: TGTGCCAGCAGGGACAGCTTCGACTACAATGAGCAGTTCTTC; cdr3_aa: CASRDSFDYNEQFF
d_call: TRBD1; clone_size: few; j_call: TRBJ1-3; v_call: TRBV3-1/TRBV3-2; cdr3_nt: TGTGCCAGCAGTCGGGGACAGTACTCTGGAAACACCATATATTTT; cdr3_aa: CASSRGQYSGNTIYF
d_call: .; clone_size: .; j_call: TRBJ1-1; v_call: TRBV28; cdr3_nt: TGTGCCAGCAGTCCCTACAGGTCTGAAGCTTTCTTT; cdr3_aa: CASSPYRSEAFF
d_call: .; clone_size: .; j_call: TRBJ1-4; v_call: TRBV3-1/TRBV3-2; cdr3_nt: TGTGCCAGCAGCCACGCAGGTTCACTTAATGAAAAACTGTTTTTT; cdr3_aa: CASSHAGSLNEKLFF
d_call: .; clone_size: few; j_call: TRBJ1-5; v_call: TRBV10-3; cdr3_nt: TGTGCCATCAGTGATGCGGACACCAACCAGCCCCAGCATTTT; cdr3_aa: CAISDADTNQPQHF
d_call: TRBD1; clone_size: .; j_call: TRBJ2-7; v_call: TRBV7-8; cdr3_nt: TGTGCCAGCAGCCTTGGACAGGGGGCCTACGAGCAGTACTTC; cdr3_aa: CASSLGQGAYEQYF
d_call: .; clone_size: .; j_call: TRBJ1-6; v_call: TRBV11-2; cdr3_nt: TGTGCCAGCAGCCCCGGACCGGGGGTTAATTCACCCCTCCACTTT; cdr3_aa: CASSPGPGVNSPLHF
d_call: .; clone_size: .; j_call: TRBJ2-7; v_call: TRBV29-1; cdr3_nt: TGCAGCGTTGTAGTGACAGGCAACTACGAGCAGTACTTC; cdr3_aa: CSVVVTGNYEQYF
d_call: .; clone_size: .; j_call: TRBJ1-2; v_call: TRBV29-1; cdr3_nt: TGCAGCGTTGAAGAGGCAGGACAACGGTATGGCTACACCTTC; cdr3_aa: CSVEEAGQRYGYTF
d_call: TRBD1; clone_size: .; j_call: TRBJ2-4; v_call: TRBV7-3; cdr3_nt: TGTGCCAGCAGCTTAACGGGACAGGGGAAAAACATTCAGTACTTC; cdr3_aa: CASSLTGQGKNIQYF
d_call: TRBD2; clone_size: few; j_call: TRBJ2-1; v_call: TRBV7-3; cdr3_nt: TGTGCCAGCAGCTTAGCGGGAGGGCGCAATGAGCAGTTCTTC; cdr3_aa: CASSLAGGRNEQFF
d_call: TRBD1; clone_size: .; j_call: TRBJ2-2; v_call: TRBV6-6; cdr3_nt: TGTGCCAGCAGTCCCGGACAGGGGGGCACCGGGGAGCTGTTTTTT; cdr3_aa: CASSPGQGGTGELFF
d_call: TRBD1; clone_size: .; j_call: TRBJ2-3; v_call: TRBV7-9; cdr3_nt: TGTGCCAGCAGCTCCCAAGGGGGCTCGACAGATACGCAGTATTTT; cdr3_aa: CASSSQGGSTDTQYF